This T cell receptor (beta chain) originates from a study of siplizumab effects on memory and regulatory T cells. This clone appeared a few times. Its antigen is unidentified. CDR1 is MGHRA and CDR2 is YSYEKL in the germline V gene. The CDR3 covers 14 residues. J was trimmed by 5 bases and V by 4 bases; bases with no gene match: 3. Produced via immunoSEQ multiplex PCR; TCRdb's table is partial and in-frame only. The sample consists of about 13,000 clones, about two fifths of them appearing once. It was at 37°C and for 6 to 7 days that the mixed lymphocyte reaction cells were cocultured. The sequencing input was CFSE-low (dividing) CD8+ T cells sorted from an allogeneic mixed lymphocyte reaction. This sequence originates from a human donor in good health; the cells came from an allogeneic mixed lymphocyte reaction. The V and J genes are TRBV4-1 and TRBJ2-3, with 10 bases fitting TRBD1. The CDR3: CASSPDRGQDTQYF. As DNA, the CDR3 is TGCGCCAGCAGCCCTGACAGGGGGCAAGATACGCAGTATTTT.